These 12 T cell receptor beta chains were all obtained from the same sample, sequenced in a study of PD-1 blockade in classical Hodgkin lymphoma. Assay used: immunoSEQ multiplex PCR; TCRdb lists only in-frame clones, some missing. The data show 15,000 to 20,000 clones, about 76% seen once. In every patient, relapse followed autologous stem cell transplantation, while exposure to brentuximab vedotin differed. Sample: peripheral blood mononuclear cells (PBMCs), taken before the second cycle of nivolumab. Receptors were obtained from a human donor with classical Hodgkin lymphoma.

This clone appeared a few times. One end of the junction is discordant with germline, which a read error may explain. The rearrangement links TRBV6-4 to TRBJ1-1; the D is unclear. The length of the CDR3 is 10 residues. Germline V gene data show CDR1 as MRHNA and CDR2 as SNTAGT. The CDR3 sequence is CDAQNTEAFF. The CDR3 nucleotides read TGCGACGCGCAGAACACTGAAGCTTTCTTT.

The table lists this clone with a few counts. The CDR3 sequence: CAWSPRGQGYNEQFF. CDR3 nucleotide sequence: TGTGCCTGGAGTCCGCGGGGACAGGGGTACAATGAGCAGTTCTTC. The gene calls are TRBV30 and TRBJ2-1, with TRBD1 matching over 10 bases. V trimming: 2 bases; J trimming: 4 bases; junction bases outside the gene matches: 5. The CDR3 is made up of 15 amino acids. Looked up from germline, CDR1 is GTSNPN and CDR2 is SVGIG (reference sequence).

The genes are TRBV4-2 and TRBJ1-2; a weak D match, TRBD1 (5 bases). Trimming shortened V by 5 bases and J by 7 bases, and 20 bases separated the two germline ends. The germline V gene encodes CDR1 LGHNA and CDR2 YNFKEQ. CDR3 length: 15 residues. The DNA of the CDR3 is TGTGCCAGCAGCTTAGTGGGCAGGGTGGCAGGTGGCTACACCTTC. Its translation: CASSLVGRVAGGYTF.

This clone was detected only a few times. The CDR3 protein is CASSPEVGGLHEQYF. The DNA for the CDR3 is TGTGCCAGCAGCCCAGAGGTGGGGGGGCTCCACGAGCAGTACTTC. The chain links TRBV7-2 to TRBJ2-7, with D perhaps matching TRBD2 (7 bases). V lost 5 bases and J lost 5, with 19 bases in between. The CDR3 spans 15 residues. Germline CDR1 SGHTA, CDR2 FQGNSA.

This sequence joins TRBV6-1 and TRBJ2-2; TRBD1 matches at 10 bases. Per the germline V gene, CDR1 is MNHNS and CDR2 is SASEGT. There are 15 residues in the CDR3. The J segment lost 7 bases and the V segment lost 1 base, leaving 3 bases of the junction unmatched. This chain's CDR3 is CASSEGQGAGGELFF. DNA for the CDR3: TGTGCCAGCAGTGAAGGACAGGGGGCGGGCGGGGAGCTGTTTTTT.

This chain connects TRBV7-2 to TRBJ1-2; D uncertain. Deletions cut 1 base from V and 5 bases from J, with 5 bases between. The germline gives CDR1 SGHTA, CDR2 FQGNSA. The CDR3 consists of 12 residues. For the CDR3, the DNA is TGTGCCAGCAGCTTAGACGGATATGGCTACACCTTC. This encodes CASSLDGYGYTF.

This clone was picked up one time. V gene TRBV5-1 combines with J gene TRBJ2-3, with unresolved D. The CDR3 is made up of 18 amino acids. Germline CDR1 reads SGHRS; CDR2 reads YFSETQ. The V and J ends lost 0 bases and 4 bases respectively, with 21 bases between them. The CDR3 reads CASSLDPAKVLRADTQYF. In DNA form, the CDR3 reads TGCGCCAGCAGCTTGGATCCGGCAAAGGTCTTAAGGGCAGATACGCAGTATTTT.

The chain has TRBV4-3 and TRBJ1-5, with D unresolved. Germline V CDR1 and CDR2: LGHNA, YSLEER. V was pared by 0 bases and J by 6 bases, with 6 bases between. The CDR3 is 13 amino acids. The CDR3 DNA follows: TGCGCCAGCAGCCAAGATCAACGTCAGCCCCAGCATTTT. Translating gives CASSQDQRQPQHF.

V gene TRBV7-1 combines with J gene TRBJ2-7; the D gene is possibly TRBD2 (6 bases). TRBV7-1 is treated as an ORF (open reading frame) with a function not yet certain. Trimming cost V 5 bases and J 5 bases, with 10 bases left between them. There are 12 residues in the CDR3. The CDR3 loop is CASSPGGNEQYF. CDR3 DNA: TGTGCCAGCAGCCCAGGAGGGAACGAGCAGTACTTC.

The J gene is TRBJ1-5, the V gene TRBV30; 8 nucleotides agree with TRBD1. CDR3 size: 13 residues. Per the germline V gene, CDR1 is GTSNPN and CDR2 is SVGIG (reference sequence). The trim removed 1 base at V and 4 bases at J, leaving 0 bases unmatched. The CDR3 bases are TGTGCCTGGAGTGGACAGGGGAATCAGCCCCAGCATTTT. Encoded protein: CAWSGQGNQPQHF.

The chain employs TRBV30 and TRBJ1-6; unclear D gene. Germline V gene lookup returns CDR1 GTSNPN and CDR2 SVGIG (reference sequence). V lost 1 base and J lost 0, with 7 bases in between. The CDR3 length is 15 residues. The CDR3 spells CAWSDQSSYNSPLHF. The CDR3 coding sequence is TGTGCCTGGAGTGATCAGAGCTCCTATAATTCACCCCTCCACTTT.

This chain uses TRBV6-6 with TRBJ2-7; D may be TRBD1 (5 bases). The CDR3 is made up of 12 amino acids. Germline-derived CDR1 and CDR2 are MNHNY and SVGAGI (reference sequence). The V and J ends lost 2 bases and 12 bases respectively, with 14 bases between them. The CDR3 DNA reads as TGTGCCAGCAGTTACCTTGACAGCCCTACGTACTTC. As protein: CASSYLDSPTYF.